This record concerns one T cell receptor (beta chain) sequence. The antigen is unknown. V was pared by 7 bases and J by 7 bases, with 13 bases of the junction left unmatched. The CDR3 is 15 residues long. Per the germline V gene, CDR1 is SGHVS and CDR2 is FQNEAQ. The data originate from a study of CD8 T cells in ankylosing spondylitis. Overall study findings and caveats: About 8 highly homologous variants made up a TCR beta motif that seemed to typify ankylosing spondylitis blood.

Each CDR3 protein is one row after TCRdb ran MiXCR on the 5' RACE reads. This table holds about 800,000 distinct CDR3 sequences, over 9.5% found once. Sequencing was carried out using blood, either unsorted or a sorted T cell fraction (not recorded which). The sequence was obtained from a male donor with ankylosing spondylitis. This chain uses TRBV7-8 with TRBJ1-2; TRBD1 aligns across 9 bases. CDR3 amino acids: CASIQGRDRVFGYTF. The CDR3 DNA follows: TGTGCCAGCATCCAAGGGAGGGACAGGGTGTTTGGCTACACCTTC. Based on the CDR3 plus reference TRBV7-8 and TRBJ1-2, the full variable domain is GAGVSQSPRYKVAKRGQDVALRCDPISGHVSLFWYQQALGQGPEFLTYFQNEAQLDKSGLPSDRFFAERPEGSVSTLKIQRTQQEDSAVYLCASIQGRDRVFGYTFGSGTRLTVV.